The entry below describes one T cell receptor beta chain. Its antigen is not known. The conserved closing phenylalanine or tryptophan is absent in this CDR3, likely reflecting a read error. The record originates from a study of tumor-infiltrating lymphocytes in primary liver carcinoma. The overall study: Every sample contained roughly 3.5 to 8 million productive TCRbeta reads, and these numbers were similar from one tissue type to another.

A primer matching the constant region was used to make TCR beta cDNA from 500 to 650 ng of total RNA. Sequencing libraries for TCR beta derived from three nested multiplex PCR rounds that used slightly modified ARM-PCR. TCRdb fed the multiplex PCR reads into MiXCR, producing one record per CDR3 protein. The repertoire includes roughly 78,000 distinct CDR3 sequences, 70% to 75% of them detected once, and about 13% sits in the top ten. Taking 20-30 mg of unsorted bulk tissue, the authors co-extracted RNA and DNA. Whole-study findings and limits: Paired tumor-adjacent and tumor-blood samples overlapped less than tumor region pairs did. Merely some 8-24% of top clones spanned all five tumor regions.

The sequence was collected from a woman in her fifties or sixties with primary liver carcinoma and hepatitis B virus infection. Sequencing was performed on liver tumor tissue from sampling region 4. Specified subset: tumor region T4, right-lateral pole.

Here the CDR3 reads CASSRRLEGGPGDEQFY. CDR3 DNA: TGTGCCAGCAGCAGGAGACTAGAGGGAGGGCCGGGGGATGAGCAGTTCTAT. The chain links TRBV11-2 to TRBJ2-1, with 7 bases that match TRBD2. The germline V gene has CDR1 SGHAT and CDR2 FQNNGV. Losses at the gene ends were 5 bases for V and 8 bases for J; bases not matched to a gene: 18. The CDR3 is 17 residues long.